The clone carrying this T cell receptor (beta chain) was observed a single time. The antigen remains unidentified. This sample was taken from a study of Tregs in tolerant kidney transplant recipients. Study observations and caveats: Expanding Tregs on activated donor B cells appeared to best identify donor-specific TCRbeta clones.

Thawed PBMCs were FACS-sorted into unstimulated CD4+CD25+CD127- regulatory T cells, CD4+CD25- non-regulatory cells, CD4 and CD8 cells. An overnight rest at 37°C with approximately 180 IU/ml IL-2 preceded regulatory T cell sorting from thawed PBMCs. Data came from immunoSEQ multiplex PCR; TCRdb stores just in-frame clones and leaves some out. Of tens of thousands of clones in the sample, 75% to 95% were seen once. The sequencing input was Tregs from blood. This receptor was identified in a human donor in good health.

The CDR3 sequence is CASSSAAWVRGNQPQHF. Written as DNA, the CDR3 is TGCGCCAGCAGTTCTGCAGCCTGGGTCCGGGGCAATCAGCCCCAGCATTTT. The genes are TRBV10-2 and TRBJ1-5; no definite D call. CDR1 is WSHSY, CDR2 SAAADI, per germline. The CDR3 has 17 amino acids. Trimming shortened V by 5 bases and J by 2 bases, and 19 bases separated the two germline ends.